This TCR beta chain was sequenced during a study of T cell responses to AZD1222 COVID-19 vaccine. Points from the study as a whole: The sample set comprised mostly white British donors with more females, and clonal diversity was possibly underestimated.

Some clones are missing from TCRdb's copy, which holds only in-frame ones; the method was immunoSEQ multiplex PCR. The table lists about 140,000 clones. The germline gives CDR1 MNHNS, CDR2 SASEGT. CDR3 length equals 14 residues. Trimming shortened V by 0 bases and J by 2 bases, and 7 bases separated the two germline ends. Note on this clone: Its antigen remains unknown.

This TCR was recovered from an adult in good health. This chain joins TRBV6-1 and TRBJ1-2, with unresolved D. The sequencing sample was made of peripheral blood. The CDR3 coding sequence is TGTGCCAGCAGTGAAGCGCCTGGGAACTATGGCTACACCTTC. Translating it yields CASSEAPGNYGYTF.